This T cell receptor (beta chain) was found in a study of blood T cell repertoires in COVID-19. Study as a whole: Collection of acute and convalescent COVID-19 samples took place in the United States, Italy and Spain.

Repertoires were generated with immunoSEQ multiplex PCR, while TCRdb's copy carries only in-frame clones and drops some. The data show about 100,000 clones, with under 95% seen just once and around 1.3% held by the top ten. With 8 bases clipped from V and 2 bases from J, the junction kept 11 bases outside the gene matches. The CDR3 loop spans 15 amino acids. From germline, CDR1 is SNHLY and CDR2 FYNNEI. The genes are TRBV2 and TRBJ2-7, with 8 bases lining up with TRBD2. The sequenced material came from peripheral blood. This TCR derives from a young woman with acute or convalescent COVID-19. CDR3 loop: CASSKGWRGAYEQYF. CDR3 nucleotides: TGTGCCAGCTCTAAAGGATGGCGGGGGGCCTACGAGCAGTACTTC.